Listed below are T cell receptor beta chains from one sample, sequenced in a study of blood T cells in healthy people across ages. TCRdb used MiXCR to reprocess the 5' RACE reads, holding one entry per CDR3 protein. Of about 1.5 million distinct CDR3 sequences listed, 42% are singletons. The specimen was blood. Receptors were obtained from a woman younger than 35 in good health. Both conserved end residues are part of each CDR3. A D gene is named only where the DNA matches it firmly. Rows may omit the clone size; those that give it use once, few, many or a size class.

d_call	v_call	clone_size	j_call	cdr3_aa	cdr3_nt
.	TRBV7-9	once	TRBJ1-6	CASSFRGESPPHF	TGTGCCAGCAGCTTCAGGGGAGAATCACCCCCCCACTTT
.	TRBV6-5	.	TRBJ1-4	CASSYSAGFEKLFF	TGTGCCAGCAGTTACTCGGCAGGGTTTGAAAAACTGTTTTTT
.	TRBV13	few	TRBJ2-5	CATREGQRETQYF	TGTGCCACCAGGGAGGGACAACGAGAGACCCAGTACTTC
.	TRBV20-1	many	TRBJ1-1	CSARQNTEAFF	TGCAGTGCTAGACAGAACACTGAAGCTTTCTTT
TRBD1	TRBV4-2	.	TRBJ1-2	CASSQGFGTEDGYTF	TGTGCCAGCAGCCAAGGGTTCGGGACAGAGGATGGCTACACCTTC
TRBD1	TRBV5-1	.	TRBJ1-1	CASSSGQGGGTEAFF	TGCGCCAGCAGCTCGGGACAGGGAGGCGGCACTGAAGCTTTCTTT
.	TRBV2	.	TRBJ2-1	CATRPRSYNEQFF	TGTGCCACTCGGCCCCGCTCCTACAATGAGCAGTTCTTC
.	TRBV5-5	few	TRBJ1-2	CASNPGVGISYGYTF	TGTGCCAGCAACCCCGGGGTGGGAATCAGCTATGGCTACACCTTC
TRBD2	TRBV7-9	few	TRBJ2-7	CASSLGSGLAGHEQYF	TGTGCCAGCAGCTTAGGTTCGGGACTAGCGGGACACGAGCAGTACTTC
TRBD2	TRBV5-1	.	TRBJ2-5	CASSFTSGGAETQYF	TGCGCCAGCAGCTTTACTAGCGGGGGGGCCGAGACCCAGTACTTC
.	TRBV28	few	TRBJ2-7	CATQYREQYF	TGTGCCACCCAGTACAGGGAGCAGTACTTC
TRBD2	TRBV7-9	.	TRBJ2-3	CASSLGLAVDTQYF	TGTGCCAGCAGCCTGGGACTAGCAGTAGATACGCAGTATTTT
.	TRBV12-3/TRBV12-4	few	TRBJ1-2	CASSQRGDYTF	TGTGCCAGCAGCCAACGGGGGGACTACACCTTC
TRBD1	TRBV10-3	.	TRBJ2-7	CAISESRTGGLYEQYF	TGTGCCATCAGTGAGTCGCGGACAGGGGGGCTCTACGAGCAGTACTTC
TRBD1	TRBV5-6	.	TRBJ2-7	CASSPIQGAFREQYF	TGTGCCAGCAGCCCTATACAGGGGGCTTTTCGCGAGCAGTACTTC
.	TRBV3-1	.	TRBJ1-6	CASSQGVRPPIGALHF	TGTGCCAGCAGCCAAGGAGTTCGACCCCCCATCGGCGCCCTCCACTTT
TRBD1	TRBV20-1	many	TRBJ2-3	CSAITPGQGLDTQYF	TGCAGTGCTATCACCCCGGGACAGGGTCTAGATACGCAGTATTTT
TRBD2	TRBV4-1	few	TRBJ2-1	CASSQEFGLAGGRLSNEQFF	TGCGCCAGCAGCCAAGAGTTCGGCCTAGCGGGGGGGCGCTTGAGCAATGAGCAGTTCTTC
.	TRBV20-1	few	TRBJ1-2	CSASDLRYTF	TGCAGTGCTAGTGACTTGAGGTACACCTTC
.	TRBV20-1	.	TRBJ2-1	CSPGRKGDNEQFF	TGCAGCCCCGGGCGTAAGGGTGACAATGAGCAGTTCTTC
.	TRBV12-3/TRBV12-4	.	TRBJ2-7	CASSLETHTYEQYF	TGTGCCAGCAGTTTAGAGACTCATACCTACGAGCAGTACTTC
.	TRBV5-5	once	TRBJ2-4	CASSLGAPEQYF	TGTGCCAGCAGCTTAGGAGCCCCGGAACAGTACTTC
.	TRBV6-5	few	TRBJ1-4	CASSYSKGGANEKLFF	TGTGCCAGCAGTTACTCGAAAGGGGGAGCGAATGAAAAACTGTTTTTT
.	TRBV5-6	few	TRBJ1-2	CASSYGRGGVWYGYTF	TGTGCCAGCAGTTATGGCCGGGGTGGGGTGTGGTATGGCTACACCTTC
.	TRBV18	.	TRBJ1-5	CASSPTQGDQPQHF	TGTGCCAGCTCACCAACCCAGGGAGACCAGCCCCAGCATTTT
TRBD2	TRBV12-3/TRBV12-4	.	TRBJ2-3	CASTGGEGWTDTQYF	TGTGCCAGCACCGGGGGGGAAGGTTGGACAGATACGCAGTATTTT
.	TRBV12-3/TRBV12-4	.	TRBJ2-2	CASSIQENTGELFF	TGTGCCAGCAGTATACAGGAAAACACCGGGGAGCTGTTTTTT
.	TRBV30	.	TRBJ2-2	CAWRRQLTGELFF	TGTGCCTGGAGACGTCAGCTCACCGGGGAGCTGTTTTTT
TRBD2	TRBV20-1	.	TRBJ2-1	CSARTSGGASLFF	TGCAGTGCTAGGACTAGCGGGGGGGCTTCTCTGTTCTTC
TRBD1	TRBV7-2	.	TRBJ2-7	CASSSGQGKGEQYF	TGTGCCAGCAGCTCCGGACAGGGGAAGGGTGAGCAGTACTTC
TRBD1	TRBV20-1	.	TRBJ1-2	CSASRDRGRVYGYTF	TGCAGTGCTAGCCGGGACAGGGGGCGCGTCTATGGCTACACCTTC
TRBD1	TRBV27	once	TRBJ1-1	CASSVTGLGTEAFF	TGTGCCAGCAGTGTGACAGGGTTGGGCACTGAAGCTTTCTTT
TRBD2	TRBV6-4	.	TRBJ2-3	CASIPTSPHSTDTQYF	TGTGCCAGCATTCCGACTAGCCCCCATAGCACAGATACGCAGTATTTT
TRBD2	TRBV24-1	.	TRBJ2-5	CATSEGGAGSGETQYF	TGTGCCACCAGTGAGGGAGGGGCAGGTTCGGGGGAGACCCAGTACTTC
.	TRBV20-1	.	TRBJ2-3	CSAPTDLRNTQYF	TGCAGTGCGCCCACCGATCTTCGGAATACGCAGTATTTT
.	TRBV12-3/TRBV12-4	.	TRBJ1-2	CASSSDPNYGYTF	TGTGCCAGCAGTTCGGACCCTAACTATGGCTACACCTTC
.	TRBV2	.	TRBJ2-7	CASSEDGLYEQYF	TGTGCCAGCAGTGAGGACGGCCTCTACGAGCAGTACTTC
TRBD2	TRBV7-9	.	TRBJ2-1	CASKPSGGYSEQFF	TGTGCCAGCAAGCCTAGCGGGGGCTACAGTGAGCAGTTCTTC
.	TRBV27	few	TRBJ2-1	CASSSPRDSGNEQFF	TGTGCCAGCAGTTCCCCACGGGACTCAGGCAATGAGCAGTTCTTC
TRBD2	TRBV10-3	once	TRBJ2-7	CAITSGTSGPYEQYF	TGTGCCATCACCTCAGGGACTAGCGGACCCTACGAGCAGTACTTC
TRBD1	TRBV27	.	TRBJ2-1	CASSQWTGSYNKQFF	TGTGCCAGCAGTCAATGGACAGGGTCCTACAATAAGCAGTTCTTC